The rows below give T cell receptor beta chains drawn from one sample of a study of tumor and adjacent non-tumor tissue in lung cancer. TCRdb itself ran the multiplex PCR reads through MiXCR, one entry per CDR3 protein. Here the sample spans tens of thousands of distinct CDR3 sequences, about 70% being singletons. Sequenced: distant non-tumor lung tissue. The source of these receptors is a woman aged 55-70 years with non-small cell lung cancer. Each CDR3 is given with its conserved first and last residue. A D gene is named only where the DNA matches it firmly. Not all rows give a size; the values are once, few, many and, for expanded clones, a class.

J | D | size | V | DNA | CDR3
TRBJ2-3 | NA | NA | TRBV28 | TGTGCCAGCCATACCTGGAGGGGGGGGGCCTTGGGCACAGATACGCGGTATTTT | CASHTWRGGALGTDTRYF
TRBJ2-2 | NA | NA | TRBV5-4 | TGTGCCAGCAGCTTTGGTAGTGACACCGGGGAGCTTTCTTTT | CASSFGSDTGELSF
TRBJ1-1 | NA | NA | TRBV12-3/TRBV12-4 | TGTGCTAGCAGTTTAGGACAGATGAACACTGAAGCTTTCTTT | CASSLGQMNTEAFF
TRBJ2-1 | NA | many | TRBV5-1 | TGCGCCAGCAGCTTGGCCGGCCGCAGCGCCTACAATGAGCAGTTCTTC | CASSLAGRSAYNEQFF
TRBJ2-1 | TRBD1 | NA | TRBV29-1 | TGCAGGGTCGGCAGGGGGAATGAACAGTTCTTC | CRVGRGNEQFF
TRBJ1-2 | NA | NA | TRBV4-3 | TGCGCCAGCAACCAAAAAGCTAACTATGGCTACGCCTTC | CASNQKANYGYAF
TRBJ1-6 | NA | NA | TRBV30 | TGTGCTTGCACGGCGGAGAATAATTCACCCCTCCACTTT | CACTAENNSPLHF
TRBJ2-1 | TRBD2 | NA | TRBV30 | TGTGCCTGCCCCCTTACTCAAGCGGGAGGGTTCAATGAGCACTTCTTC | CACPLTQAGGFNEHFF
TRBJ2-5 | NA | NA | TRBV6-5 | TGTGCTAGCAGTAAGGTGTCAGGGATTTTGGGGACCCAGTACTTC | CASSKVSGILGTQYF
TRBJ2-2 | TRBD2 | NA | TRBV6-5 | TGTGCCAACAGCCGGTCACTAGCGGGGAGGGGGACCGGGGAGCTGTCTTTT | CANSRSLAGRGTGELSF
TRBJ2-5 | NA | NA | TRBV11-2 | TGTGTCAGCAGTCCACAGGGTGGTCAAGCGACCCAGTACTTC | CVSSPQGGQATQYF
TRBJ1-2 | NA | NA | TRBV6-5 | TGTGCCAGCAGTTCCACACAGGGTCATGGCTACACCTTC | CASSSTQGHGYTF
TRBJ2-7 | NA | NA | TRBV29-1 | TGCAGTGTTGAACTCCGAGAAGGGGCTTCCTACGAGCAGTACTTC | CSVELREGASYEQYF
TRBJ2-4 | NA | NA | TRBV6-2/TRBV6-3 | TGTGCCAGCAGCTACGATGTCCAAAACAGTCATTACTTC | CASSYDVQNSHYF
TRBJ2-2 | NA | NA | TRBV11-1 | TGTGCCAGCAGCTTAGCCGGCCACGGGGAGCTGTTTTTT | CASSLAGHGELFF
TRBJ2-3 | NA | NA | TRBV29-1 | TGCAGCATTGAAGGGGGTCCCTCTTCTGGCACAGATACGCAGTATTTT | CSIEGGPSSGTDTQYF
TRBJ1-4 | NA | NA | TRBV28 | TGTGCCAGCAGTTCGACAGGCCTGGTTGAAAAACTGTTTTTT | CASSSTGLVEKLFF
TRBJ2-3 | TRBD2 | many | TRBV7-9 | TGTGCCAGCAGCCAAACTAGCGGGGGGGCGAGGAGCACAGATACGCAGTATTTT | CASSQTSGGARSTDTQYF
TRBJ2-7 | NA | NA | TRBV29-1 | TGCAACGTTCTCAGGGACTTCCTCTCCTACGAGCAGTACTTC | CNVLRDFLSYEQYF
TRBJ2-3 | NA | NA | TRBV4-3 | TGCGCCCGCAGCCAAGATGGGCCACGGGGTAATCAGCCCCAGTATTTT | CARSQDGPRGNQPQYF
TRBJ2-2 | NA | NA | TRBV4-3 | TGCGCCAGGAGCCTGGGGGCCCGAAGCAGGGAGCTGTTTTTT | CARSLGARSRELFF
TRBJ2-3 | NA | NA | TRBV11-2 | TGTGTCAGGAGCGCCACCGGGACGGCCACAGATATGCAGTATTTT | CVRSATGTATDMQYF
TRBJ2-7 | TRBD2 | NA | TRBV6-2/TRBV6-3 | TGTGGCAGCAGACGCGGAACAACCAGGACTAGCGGGAGGGCCTACGAGCGGTACTTC | CGSRRGTTRTSGRAYERYF
TRBJ1-5 | NA | NA | TRBV12-3/TRBV12-4 | TGTACCAGCAGCTTACCGGGGCAGCACCAGCATTTT | CTSSLPGQHQHF
TRBJ2-1 | NA | medium-sized | TRBV10-1 | TGCGCCAGCAGGGGAAGTTACAATGAGCAGTTCTTC | CASRGSYNEQFF
TRBJ2-6 | NA | NA | TRBV29-1 | TGCATCGCGAACCCCCCTGGGGCCAACGTCCTGACTTTC | CIANPPGANVLTF
TRBJ2-5 | NA | once | TRBV6-2/TRBV6-3 | TGTACCAGCTCTAAAGAGACCCAGTACTTC | CTSSKETQYF
TRBJ2-7 | NA | NA | TRBV6-2/TRBV6-3 | TGTGCCACCAAGGCCGCGGGCCGTCTCCTTGAGCGGTACTTC | CATKAAGRLLERYF
TRBJ2-3 | TRBD2 | once | TRBV6-2/TRBV6-3 | TGTGCCAGCACTTTAGGACTAGCGAGTCTAGATACGCAGTATTTT | CASTLGLASLDTQYF
TRBJ2-1 | NA | many | TRBV14 | TGTGCCAGCAGCCAAGGAGGGCCCCACAATGAGCAGTTCTTC | CASSQGGPHNEQFF
TRBJ1-6 | NA | NA | TRBV11-2 | TGTGCCAGCAGCTCAGTTGCGGACCGTTATAATTCACCCCTCCAATTT | CASSSVADRYNSPLQF
TRBJ2-7 | NA | few | TRBV7-2 | TGTGCCAGCAGCCCCCGGGGCGGGGATAGCTCCTACGAGCAGTACTTC | CASSPRGGDSSYEQYF
TRBJ2-3 | NA | NA | TRBV4-1 | TGCGCCAGCAGCCAAAGAGGACCCAGCACAGATACGCAGTTTTTT | CASSQRGPSTDTQFF
TRBJ2-2 | NA | NA | TRBV5-1 | TGCGCCAGCAGCTTCACTTCCCCCCAGCGTGGGGAGCTGTTTTTT | CASSFTSPQRGELFF
TRBJ2-1 | TRBD1 | NA | TRBV11-3 | TGTGCCATCAGCTCCCCGGGACAGGGCAGCAATGAGCAGTTCTTC | CAISSPGQGSNEQFF
TRBJ1-5 | NA | NA | TRBV12-3/TRBV12-4 | TGTGCCAACACCCCAACAGGGAAGCTAAGTCAGCCCCAACATTTT | CANTPTGKLSQPQHF
TRBJ1-2 | NA | NA | TRBV5-6 | TGTGCCCGGGGAATGAACGGTGGTGGCTACACCTTC | CARGMNGGGYTF
TRBJ2-1 | NA | NA | TRBV28 | TGTGCCTGTCTTGGAGGCCAGTGGGGCAACGAGCAGTTCTTC | CACLGGQWGNEQFF
TRBJ2-1 | TRBD2 | medium-sized | TRBV12-3/TRBV12-4 | TGTGCCAGCAAGCGGTATAGCGGGTGGAATGAGCAGTTCTTC | CASKRYSGWNEQFF
TRBJ2-3 | TRBD1 | once | TRBV12-3/TRBV12-4 | TGTGCCAGCAGTCCAACCGGGACAGGGGCGACAGATGCACAGTATTTT | CASSPTGTGATDAQYF
TRBJ2-3 | NA | NA | TRBV11-3 | TGTGCCAGTAGCCCCCACCAGAAGGAGGGCACAGATACGCAGTATTTT | CASSPHQKEGTDTQYF
TRBJ2-2 | NA | many | TRBV5-4 | TGTGCCAGCAGCCAAGGGACCCGTCGTTCCACCGGGGAGCTGTTTTTT | CASSQGTRRSTGELFF
TRBJ2-2 | NA | NA | TRBV28 | TGTGCCAGCAACCCACCCGGGCCCCGAGTCGGGGAGCTGTTTTTT | CASNPPGPRVGELFF
TRBJ2-1 | NA | once | TRBV6-6 | TGTGCCTGCAGTCTCAGGGATATTGAGCAGTTCTTC | CACSLRDIEQFF
TRBJ1-1 | NA | NA | TRBV11-1 | TGTACCAGCAGCCGATCGGGCGGTGCTGAAGCTTTCTTT | CTSSRSGGAEAFF
TRBJ2-1 | NA | many | TRBV6-1 | TGTGCCAGCAGCCTGACACAATACAATGAGCAGTTCTTC | CASSLTQYNEQFF
TRBJ2-7 | NA | large | TRBV29-1 | TGCAGCGTTGCGGGTTCAATTACGGGCTCCTACGAGCAGTACTTC | CSVAGSITGSYEQYF
TRBJ2-6 | NA | NA | TRBV5-5 | TGTGCCAGCAGACTAGGGGGGTTAAGTGGGGCCAACGTCCCGACTTTC | CASRLGGLSGANVPTF
TRBJ2-5 | NA | NA | TRBV11-2 | TGTGTCACCAGCTTAGAGGGCGCCTTTGGGACCCAGTACTTC | CVTSLEGAFGTQYF
TRBJ1-4 | NA | NA | TRBV4-3 | TGCGCCAGCAGCTTCCAGGGTCTCCCAACTAATGAAAAACTGTTGTTT | CASSFQGLPTNEKLLF
TRBJ1-2 | NA | NA | TRBV5-4 | TGTGCCAGCGGCCAACAACAGGGAGATAGCTATGGCTACACCTTC | CASGQQQGDSYGYTF
TRBJ2-7 | NA | NA | TRBV4-3 | TGCACCAGCGGCTATTATAACTCCTACGTGCAGTACTTC | CTSGYYNSYVQYF
TRBJ2-2 | NA | many | TRBV4-1 | TGCGCCAGCAGCTATAGGGGGGGGGACACCGGGGAGCTGTTTTTT | CASSYRGGDTGELFF
TRBJ2-5 | TRBD2 | few | TRBV5-1 | TGCGCCAGCAGCCGGACTAGCGGAACATCCGGGGGGACCCAGTACTTC | CASSRTSGTSGGTQYF
TRBJ1-1 | NA | NA | TRBV25-1 | TGTGCCAGCAATTTGGGGGGGGGGAGCACTGAAGCTTTCTTT | CASNLGGGSTEAFF
TRBJ2-7 | TRBD1 | NA | TRBV5-4 | TGTGCCAGCATCAGCTGGGACAGGGCCGTGCAGTACTTC | CASISWDRAVQYF
TRBJ1-2 | TRBD1 | once | TRBV11-2 | TGTGCCAGCAGCATTACAGGGGTCTATGGCTACACCTTC | CASSITGVYGYTF
TRBJ2-2 | NA | NA | TRBV25-1 | TGTGTCAGCAGTGAATTGCAGGGGAACACCGGGGAGCTGTTTTTT | CVSSELQGNTGELFF
TRBJ2-2 | NA | many | TRBV12-3/TRBV12-4 | TGTGCCAGCAGCCCCCAAACAGGGACCACCGGGGAGCTGTTTTTT | CASSPQTGTTGELFF